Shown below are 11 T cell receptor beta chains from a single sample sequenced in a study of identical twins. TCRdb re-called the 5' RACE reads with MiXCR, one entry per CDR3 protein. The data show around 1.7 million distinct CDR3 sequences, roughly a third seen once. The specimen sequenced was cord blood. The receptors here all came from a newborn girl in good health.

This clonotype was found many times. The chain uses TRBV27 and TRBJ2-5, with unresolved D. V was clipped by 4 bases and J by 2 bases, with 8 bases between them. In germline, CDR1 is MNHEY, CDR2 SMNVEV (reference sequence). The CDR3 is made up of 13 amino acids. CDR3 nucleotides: TGTGCCAGCAGTTCCCGGGTACAAGAGACCCAGTACTTC. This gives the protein CASSSRVQETQYF.

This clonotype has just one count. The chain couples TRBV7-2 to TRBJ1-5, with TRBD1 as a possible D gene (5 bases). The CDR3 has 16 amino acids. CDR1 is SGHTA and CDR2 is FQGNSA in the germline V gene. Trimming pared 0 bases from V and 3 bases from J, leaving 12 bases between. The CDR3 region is CASSLAAGHLNQPQHF. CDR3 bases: TGTGCCAGCAGCTTAGCGGCAGGGCATCTCAATCAGCCCCAGCATTTT.

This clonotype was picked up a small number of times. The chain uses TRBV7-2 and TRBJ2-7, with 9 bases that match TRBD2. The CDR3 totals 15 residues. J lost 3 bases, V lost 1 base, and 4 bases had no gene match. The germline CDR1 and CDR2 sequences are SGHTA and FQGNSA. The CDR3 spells CASSLGSSGDYEQYF. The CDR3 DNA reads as TGTGCCAGCAGCTTAGGCTCTAGCGGGGACTACGAGCAGTACTTC. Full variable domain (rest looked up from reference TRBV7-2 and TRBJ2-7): GAGVSQSPSNKVTEKGKDVELRCDPISGHTALYWYRQSLGQGLEFLIYFQGNSAPDKSGLPSDRFSAERTGGSVSTLTIQRTQQEDSAVYLCASSLGSSGDYEQYFGPGTRLTVT.

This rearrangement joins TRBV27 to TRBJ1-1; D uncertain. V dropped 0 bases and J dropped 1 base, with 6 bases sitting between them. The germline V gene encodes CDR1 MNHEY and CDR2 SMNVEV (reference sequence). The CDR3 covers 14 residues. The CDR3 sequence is CASSLSSPNTEAFF. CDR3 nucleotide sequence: TGTGCCAGCAGTTTATCTAGTCCGAACACTGAAGCTTTCTTT.

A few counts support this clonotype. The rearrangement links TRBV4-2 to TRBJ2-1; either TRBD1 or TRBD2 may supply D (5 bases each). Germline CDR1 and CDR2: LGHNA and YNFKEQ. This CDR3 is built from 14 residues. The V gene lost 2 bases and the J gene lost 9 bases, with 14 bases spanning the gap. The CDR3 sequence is CASSQPGTAVEQFF. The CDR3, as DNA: TGTGCCAGCAGCCAACCGGGGACGGCGGTTGAGCAGTTCTTC.

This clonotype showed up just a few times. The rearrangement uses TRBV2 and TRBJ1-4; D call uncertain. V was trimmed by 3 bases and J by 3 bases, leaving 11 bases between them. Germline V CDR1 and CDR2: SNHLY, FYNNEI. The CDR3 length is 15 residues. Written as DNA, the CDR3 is TGTGCCAGCAGTGAGCGACCTAGGGCTAATGAAAAACTGTTTTTT. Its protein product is CASSERPRANEKLFF. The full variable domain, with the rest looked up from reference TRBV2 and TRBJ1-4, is EPEVTQTPSHQVTQMGQEVILRCVPISNHLYFYWYRQILGQKVEFLVSFYNNEISEKSEIFDDQFSVERPDGSNFTLKIRSTKLEDSAMYFCASSERPRANEKLFFGSGTQLSVL.

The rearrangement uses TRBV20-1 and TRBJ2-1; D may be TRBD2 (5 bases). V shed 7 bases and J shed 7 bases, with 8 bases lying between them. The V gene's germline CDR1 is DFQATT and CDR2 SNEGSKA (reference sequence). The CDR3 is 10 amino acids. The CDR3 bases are TGCAGTGGCGGGCGGAATGAGCAGTTCTTC. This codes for CSGGRNEQFF.

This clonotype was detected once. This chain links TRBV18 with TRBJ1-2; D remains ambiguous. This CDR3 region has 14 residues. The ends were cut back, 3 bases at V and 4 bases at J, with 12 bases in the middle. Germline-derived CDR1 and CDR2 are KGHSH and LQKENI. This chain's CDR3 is CASSPGQEGYGYTF. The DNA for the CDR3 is TGTGCCAGCTCACCCGGGCAGGAGGGCTATGGCTACACCTTC.

The CDR3 coding sequence is TGTGCCAGCAGCTTAGGATTGGGGGACAGCTCCTACAATGAGCAGTTCTTC. As protein: CASSLGLGDSSYNEQFF. V gene TRBV7-7 combines with J gene TRBJ2-1; TRBD1 matches at 7 bases. This CDR3 contains 17 residues. The germline gives CDR1 SSHAT, CDR2 FNYEAQ (reference sequence). V lost 1 base and J lost 0; bases outside the gene matches: 6.

The DNA of the CDR3 is TGCGCCAGCAGCAAGAGGGACCTTAGAAATGAGCAGTTCTTC. Its protein is CASSKRDLRNEQFF. The chain employs TRBV4-1 and TRBJ2-1; D tentatively reads TRBD1 or TRBD2 (5 bases each). The CDR3 contains 14 residues. Deletions cut 5 bases from V and 7 bases from J, with 15 bases between. Germline lookup yields CDR1 MGHRA and CDR2 YSYEKL.

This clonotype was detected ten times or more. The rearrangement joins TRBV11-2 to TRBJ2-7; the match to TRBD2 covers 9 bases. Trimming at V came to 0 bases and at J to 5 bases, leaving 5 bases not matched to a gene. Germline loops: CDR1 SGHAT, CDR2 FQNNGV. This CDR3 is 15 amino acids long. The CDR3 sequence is CASSLDGLARNEQYF. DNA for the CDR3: TGTGCCAGCAGCTTAGATGGACTAGCGAGAAACGAGCAGTACTTC. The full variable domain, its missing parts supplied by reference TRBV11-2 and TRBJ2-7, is EAGVAQSPRYKIIEKRQSVAFWCNPISGHATLYWYQQILGQGPKLLIQFQNNGVVDDSQLPKDRFSAERLKGVDSTLKIQPAKLEDSAVYLCASSLDGLARNEQYFGPGTRLTVT.